These 11 T cell receptor beta chains were sequenced from one sample in a study of T cell repertoires in cytomegalovirus infection. TCRdb used MiXCR to reprocess the reads, holding one entry per CDR3 protein. The sample has around 530,000 distinct CDR3 sequences; 26% are singletons. The sequenced sample consisted of PBMCs. These receptors were obtained from a human donor in good health (CMV status not recorded). Some clones in this sample may be carry-over from other donors' samples.

This clonotype has only a few counts. This chain connects TRBV11-2 to TRBJ1-5; 7 bases align to TRBD1. V lost 5 bases and J lost 3; bases outside the gene matches: 4. This CDR3 is built from 14 residues. Germline assignment: CDR1 SGHAT and CDR2 FQNNGV. CDR3 amino acids: CASSQDRFNQPQHF. The CDR3 region has the DNA TGTGCCAGCAGCCAGGACAGGTTCAATCAGCCCCAGCATTTT.

This clonotype has more than one count but fewer than ten. The chain uses TRBV7-8 and TRBJ1-5, with D unclear. CDR3 length: 9 residues. CDR1 is SGHVS, CDR2 FQNEAQ, per germline. Between the trimmed V and J ends, which lost 8 bases and 6 bases, there was a span of 2 bases. The CDR3 coding sequence is TGTGCCAGCGGTCAGCCCCAGCATTTT. This encodes CASGQPQHF.

This clonotype was seen more than once but under ten times. The V gene is TRBV4-1, the J gene TRBJ2-2; 10 positions agree with TRBD2. In germline, CDR1 is MGHRA, CDR2 YSYEKL. V lost 2 bases and J lost 3; bases outside the gene matches: 6. This CDR3 spans 17 amino acids. The CDR3 nucleotides are TGCGCCAGCAGCCAACTTACTAGCGGGATTTACACCGGGGAGCTGTTTTTT. Translating gives CASSQLTSGIYTGELFF.

This sequence joins TRBV12-3 or TRBV12-4 and TRBJ1-1, with 7 nucleotides matching TRBD1. V gave up 5 bases and J gave up 10 bases; unmatched junction bases: 7. The CDR3 is made up of 12 amino acids. The CDR3 sequence is CASSARGFGAFF. The CDR3, as DNA: TGTGCCAGCAGTGCCAGGGGGTTTGGAGCTTTCTTT.

The chain employs TRBV12-3 or TRBV12-4 and TRBJ2-1, with 7 positions matching TRBD1. V lost 11 bases and J lost 5; bases outside the gene matches: 9. CDR3 size: 13 residues. DNA of the CDR3: TGTGCCTCGCAGGGGGAGTGGAACAATGAGCAGTTCTTC. This translates into CASQGEWNNEQFF.

The CDR3 protein is CASSPPTFWIETQYF. CDR3 nucleotides: TGTGCCAGCAGCCCCCCGACTTTCTGGATAGAGACCCAGTACTTC. The V and J genes are TRBV11-3 and TRBJ2-5; D is unresolved. The CDR3 runs to 15 residues. Per germline, CDR1 SGHNT and CDR2 YENEEA. The germline V and J ends were trimmed by 5 bases and 4 bases, with 17 bases remaining between them.

This clonotype appeared a few times. The chain links TRBV6-2 or TRBV6-3 to TRBJ1-2, with 7 nucleotides matching TRBD1. V lost 6 bases to trimming and J lost 4 bases; unmatched junction nucleotides: 5. The germline gives CDR1 MNHEY, CDR2 SVGEGT. The CDR3 totals 13 residues. The CDR3 here is CASRRQGGYGYTF. The CDR3 DNA follows: TGTGCCAGCAGAAGACAGGGAGGCTATGGCTACACCTTC.

The genes are TRBV27 and TRBJ1-3; unclear D gene. V was pared by 5 bases and J by 4 bases, with 30 bases between. Germline V lookup: CDR1 MNHEY, CDR2 SMNVEV (reference sequence). The CDR3 extends over 20 amino acids. CDR3 DNA: TGTGCCAGCAGTCTCACCGTCCCCCGTGTCCCGGAATACGACGGAAACACCATATATTTT. It encodes CASSLTVPRVPEYDGNTIYF.

The V call is TRBV2, the J call TRBJ1-2; D is undetermined. The CDR3 loop spans 12 amino acids. V was pared by 10 bases and J by 4 bases, with 13 bases between. Germline CDR1 is SNHLY and CDR2 is FYNNEI. The DNA of the CDR3 is TGTGCCAAAAGAACGGGTCCCTATGGCTACACCTTC. It codes for CAKRTGPYGYTF.

The V gene is TRBV6-2 or TRBV6-3, the J gene TRBJ2-1, with no clear D. Trimming removed 0 bases at V and 5 bases at J, with 14 bases between. The CDR3 spans 16 residues. Looked up from germline, CDR1 is MNHEY and CDR2 is SVGEGT. The CDR3 coding sequence is TGTGCCAGCAGTTACTCGAGTCACACTTTTGACAATGAGCAGTTCTTC. Encoded protein: CASSYSSHTFDNEQFF.

The rearrangement uses TRBV4-3 and TRBJ2-2, with a weak D call TRBD2 (7 bases). Between the trimmed V and J ends, which lost 4 bases and 6 bases, there was a span of 15 bases. This CDR3 comprises 15 residues. Looked up from germline, CDR1 is LGHNA and CDR2 is YSLEER. The CDR3 nucleotides read TGCGCCAGCAGCCCCCCGAGGGGGGGATCCGGGGAGCTGTTTTTT. Translated: CASSPPRGGSGELFF.